The clone carrying this T cell receptor (beta chain) was recorded a few times. The antigen remains unidentified. The data originate from a study of shared clonotypes between healthy human individuals. Whole-study context: The people who gave samples were two women and a few men aged 18 to 49. Study outcomes and limitations: Larger estimated richness was generally recorded for naive subsets relative to memory subsets.

Per the study methods: ImmunoSEQ gave junction-only sequences without quality scores, so filtering differed. The protocol was immunoSEQ multiplex PCR, while the TCRdb copy is restricted to in-frame clones and leaves out a portion. That table is the source of V, J and clone size, and D and trimming were worked out from the DNA. Counted here are roughly 1 million clones, around 74% occurring once; the ten biggest clones make up roughly 1.4%. The receptor comes from a man aged 18 to 29 in good health. The sequencing sample was made of memory CD4+ T cells sorted from blood. The subset: CD45RA-negative fraction.

The CDR3 loop reads CATRGGLGNQPQHF. As DNA, the CDR3 is TGTGCCACCAGGGGGGGGCTGGGTAATCAGCCCCAGCATTTT. The chain joins TRBV28 to TRBJ1-5; the match to TRBD1 covers 7 bases. Germline V gives CDR1 MDHEN, CDR2 SYDVKM. CDR3 length: 14 amino acids. V shed 10 bases, J shed 4 bases, and the junction held 10 bases outside the gene matches.